This T cell receptor (beta chain) originates from a study of early T cells in non-severe SARS-CoV-2 infection (dated by TCRdb to the early 2020s). Concerning the study at large: Because TCR sequencing relied on bulk RNA taken from unsorted whole blood, pairing of alpha and beta chains was not possible.

Receptor amplification or capture employed 5' RACE. The listed sequencing device is NextSeq 500. The TCR library protocol attached unique molecular identifiers to individual cDNA molecules to correct for sequencing error and PCR bias. Both TCR alpha and beta chains were sequenced, and tight co-correlation was observed between alpha and beta sequence abundances in each sample. As for how the authors treated the data: Decombinator V4 was used to perform V gene, J gene and CDR3 annotation of TCR sequences. Expanded TCRs were defined as changing significantly between any two time points under a Poisson model with p below 0.0001. TCR abundances were normalised to the total number of TCRs sequenced per sample and expressed as counts per million. MAIT TCRs were defined by TRAV1-2 paired with TRAJ12, TRAJ20 or TRAJ33, and iNKT TCRs by TRAV10 paired with TRAJ18. A search of VDJdb, accessed on 1 November 2021, was run for TCRs annotated to CMV, EBV and SARS-CoV-2, with TCRs annotated for multiple antigens excluded. The raw public reads went through TCRdb reprocessing: fastp at Q25, MiXCR clone calling, in-frame beta chains kept. Identical CDR3 proteins give one entry, which carries the most common genes and DNA. For this entry, the V and J calls and clone size follow TCRdb and not the study's own pipeline. The sample profile shows tens of thousands of distinct CDR3 sequences; 4.5% to 6.5% of them were found once. The ten largest clones take up roughly 6.5% of the sample.

The investigation overall reported the following: VDJdb matching was skewed toward anti-spike CD8 responses, so virus-specific expansions were likely underestimated and private and CD4 specificities were missed.

The study was a case-control design nested within a healthcare worker cohort in London, UK, with weekly nasopharyngeal swab PCR tests and blood sampling. Healthcare workers were enrolled in the week of the UK lockdown, from 23 to 31 March 2020, and were followed every week for up to roughly 16 weeks. V ends up 11 bases short and J 4 bases short, with an unmatched junction base count of 10. The germline V gene provides CDR1 SNHLY and CDR2 FYNNEI. The CDR3 runs 15 residues from the cysteine to the phenylalanine. CDR3 DNA is the only sequence kept; it has 45 bases, read in frame from the first base. This clonotype has ten or more counts. Which antigen it targets is not known. One base away there is no much larger clone; base qualities are not given.

The specimen sequenced was whole blood. The rearrangement joined TRBV2 to TRBJ2-7; 14 of the junction bases match TRBD2. The sequence came from an adult who was a healthcare worker with PCR-confirmed SARS-CoV-2 infection or an uninfected control (not recorded which). The bases are TGTGCCTGCCGACTAGCGGGAGGGCCGGGGTACGAGCAGTACTTC. The encoded protein is CACRLAGGPGYEQYF.